The entry below describes one T cell receptor (beta chain). The antigen is undetermined. V lost 1 base and J lost 10, with 16 bases in between. Germline assignment: CDR1 LGHDT and CDR2 YNNKEL (reference sequence). The CDR3 has 14 residues. This sample is part of a study of T cell responses to AZD1222 COVID-19 vaccine. Study-wide background: Second-dose recipients at about 4 or about 12 weeks were treated as one pooled group. Study-level points and caveats: At baseline, seropositivity was found in only a handful of AZD1222 recipients.

Produced via immunoSEQ multiplex PCR; TCRdb's table is partial and in-frame only. The table shows around 180,000 clones, with approximately 90% occurring only once. The source material was peripheral blood, sampled on day 0 of AZD1222 vaccination. This sequence joins TRBV3-1 (or the pseudogene TRBV3-2) and TRBJ1-1; D not certain. This receptor was taken from an adult in good health. The CDR3 spells CASSQVAGESVAFF. CDR3 nucleotide sequence: TGTGCCAGCAGCCAAGTCGCCGGGGAATCGGTAGCTTTCTTT.